The clone carrying this TCR beta chain was observed a single time. The CDR3 sequence is 16 residues long. Per the germline V gene, CDR1 is MNHNS and CDR2 is SASEGT. V shed 0 bases, J shed 4 bases, and the junction held 6 bases outside the gene matches. This specimen belongs to a study of blood T cell repertoires in COVID-19. Overall study context: Samples of COVID-19 (acute and convalescent) were obtained from the United States, Italy and Spain. PBMCs, B-cell-depleted T cells, or T cells provided the cDNA or gDNA that made up the material.

Per the authors' pipeline: Reference gene primers were amplified, and this amplification served to estimate nucleated cell counts. Libraries were prepared by immunoSEQ multiplex PCR; TCRdb keeps only in-frame clonotypes and omits some of them. The V and J calls and clone size come from that table; D and trimming were worked out from the DNA. Among about 160,000 clones listed, under 80% were seen once. Sequenced sample: peripheral blood. The clonotype comes from a man between 70 and 80 years old with acute or convalescent COVID-19. The chain joins TRBV6-1 to TRBJ1-5; 7 bases are a match to TRBD1. CDR3 in DNA: TGTGCCAGCAGTGAAGCGGGGACAGTTCGGAATCAGCCCCAGCATTTT. It translates to CASSEAGTVRNQPQHF.